A selection of T cell receptor beta chains follows, all from one sample in a study of cytomegalovirus exposure and HLA in healthy donors. Assay used: immunoSEQ multiplex PCR; TCRdb lists only in-frame clones, some missing. The sample has 200,000 to 250,000 clones, roughly 84% seen once. Input material: PBMCs. These receptors were taken from a human donor in good health. Both conserved end residues are part of each CDR3.

>TRBJ2-1|21|TRBV18
CASSPEEWASGRTGMDNEQFF
>TRBJ2-2|12|TRBV5-6
CASSLVIGELFF
>TRBJ2-1|16|TRBV10-3
CAISESQTSGTDEQFF
>TRBJ1-1|16|TRBV4-2
CASSPGEGVLNTEAFF
>TRBJ1-5|16|TRBV18
CASSPPRQEGNQPQHF
>TRBJ2-7|14|TRBV29-1
CSVDSAGGFDEQYF
>TRBJ2-3|14|TRBV28
CASKGVGWTDTQYF
>TRBJ2-1|17|TRBV29-1
CSVEDLRGLAGYNEQFF
>TRBJ1-4|14|TRBV7-2
CASSLEAFNEKLFF
>TRBJ1-1|15|TRBV4-1
CASSHIDDSGTEAFF
>TRBJ2-2|13|TRBV27
CASSWGRTGELFF